In its sample, the clone carrying this T cell receptor beta chain was seen a few times. The antigen is unknown. The data are from a study of blood T cells in healthy people across ages. The study, taken as a whole, reports: Age brought a roughly linear fall in TCR beta diversity measured per million T cells.

Using a J-beta primer mix together with a sample-barcoded 5' primer, a second PCR was run for roughly 7 to 11 cycles. MiXCR, applied by TCRdb to the 5' RACE reads, yields one record per CDR3 protein. Here the sample spans hundreds of thousands of distinct CDR3 sequences, approximately 53% being singletons. Deletions cut 5 bases from V and 2 bases from J, with 10 bases between. Germline loops: CDR1 MNHEY, CDR2 SMNVEV (reference sequence). The CDR3 runs to 15 residues. The chain combines TRBV27 with TRBJ2-6; D gene ambiguous. What was sequenced was blood. The source of this sequence is a man in his forties in good health. The CDR3 reads CASSVARAGANVLTF. CDR3 sequence (DNA): TGTGCCAGCAGTGTAGCCCGGGCTGGGGCCAACGTCCTGACTTTC.